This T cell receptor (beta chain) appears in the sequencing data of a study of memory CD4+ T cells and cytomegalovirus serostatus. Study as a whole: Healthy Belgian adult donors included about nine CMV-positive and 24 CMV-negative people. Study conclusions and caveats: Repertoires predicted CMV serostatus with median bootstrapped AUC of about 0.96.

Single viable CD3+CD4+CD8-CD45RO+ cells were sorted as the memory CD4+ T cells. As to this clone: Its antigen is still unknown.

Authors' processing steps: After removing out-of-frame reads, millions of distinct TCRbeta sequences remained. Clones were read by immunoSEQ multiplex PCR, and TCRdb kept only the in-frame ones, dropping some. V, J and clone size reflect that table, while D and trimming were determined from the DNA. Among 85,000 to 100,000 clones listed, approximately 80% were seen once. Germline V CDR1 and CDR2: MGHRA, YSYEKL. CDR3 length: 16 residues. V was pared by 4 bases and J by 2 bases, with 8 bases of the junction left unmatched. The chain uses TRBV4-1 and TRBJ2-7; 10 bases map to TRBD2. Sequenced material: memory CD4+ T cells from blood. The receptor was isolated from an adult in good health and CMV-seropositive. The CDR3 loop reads CASSLETSGLTYEQYF. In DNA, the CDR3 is TGCGCCAGCAGCCTCGAGACTAGCGGGCTAACCTACGAGCAGTACTTC.